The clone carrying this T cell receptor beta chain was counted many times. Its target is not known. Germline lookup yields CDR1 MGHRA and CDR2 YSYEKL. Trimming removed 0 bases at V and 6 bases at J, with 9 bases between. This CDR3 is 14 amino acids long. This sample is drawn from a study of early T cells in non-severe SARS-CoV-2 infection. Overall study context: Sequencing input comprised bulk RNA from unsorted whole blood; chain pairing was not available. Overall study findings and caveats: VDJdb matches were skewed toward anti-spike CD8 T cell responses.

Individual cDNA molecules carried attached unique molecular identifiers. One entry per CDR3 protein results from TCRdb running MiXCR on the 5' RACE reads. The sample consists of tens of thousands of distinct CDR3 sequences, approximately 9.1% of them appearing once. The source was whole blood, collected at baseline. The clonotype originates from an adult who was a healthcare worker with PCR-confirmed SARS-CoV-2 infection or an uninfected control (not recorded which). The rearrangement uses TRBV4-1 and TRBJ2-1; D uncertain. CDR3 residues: CASSQDLVSNEQFF. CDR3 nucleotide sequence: TGCGCCAGCAGCCAAGATTTAGTAAGCAATGAGCAGTTCTTC.